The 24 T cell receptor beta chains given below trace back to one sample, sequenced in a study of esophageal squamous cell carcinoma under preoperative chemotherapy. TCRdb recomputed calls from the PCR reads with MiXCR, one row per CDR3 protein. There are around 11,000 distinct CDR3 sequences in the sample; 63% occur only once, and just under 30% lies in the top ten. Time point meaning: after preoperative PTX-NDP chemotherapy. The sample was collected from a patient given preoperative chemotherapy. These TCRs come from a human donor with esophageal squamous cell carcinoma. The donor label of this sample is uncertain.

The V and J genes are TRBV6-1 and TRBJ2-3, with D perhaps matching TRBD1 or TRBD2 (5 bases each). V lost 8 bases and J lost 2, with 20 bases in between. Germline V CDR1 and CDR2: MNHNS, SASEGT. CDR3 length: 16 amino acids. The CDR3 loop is CASGGLGGSYTDTQYF. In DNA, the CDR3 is TGTGCCAGCGGTGGGCTTGGGGGAAGCTACACAGATACGCAGTATTTT.

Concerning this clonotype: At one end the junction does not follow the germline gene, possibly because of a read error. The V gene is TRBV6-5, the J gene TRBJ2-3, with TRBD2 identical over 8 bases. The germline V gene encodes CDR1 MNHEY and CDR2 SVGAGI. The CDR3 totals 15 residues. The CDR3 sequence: CAAGYGGGDQETQYF. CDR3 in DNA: TGTGCCGCGGGTTACGGGGGGGGGGACCAAGAGACGCAGTATTTC.

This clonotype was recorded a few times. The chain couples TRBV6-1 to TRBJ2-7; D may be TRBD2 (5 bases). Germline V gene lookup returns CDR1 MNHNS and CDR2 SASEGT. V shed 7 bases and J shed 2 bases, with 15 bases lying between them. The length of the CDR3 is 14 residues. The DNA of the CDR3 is TGTGCCAGCACCCGCTCCGGGAAAACCTACGAGCAGTACTTC. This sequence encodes CASTRSGKTYEQYF.

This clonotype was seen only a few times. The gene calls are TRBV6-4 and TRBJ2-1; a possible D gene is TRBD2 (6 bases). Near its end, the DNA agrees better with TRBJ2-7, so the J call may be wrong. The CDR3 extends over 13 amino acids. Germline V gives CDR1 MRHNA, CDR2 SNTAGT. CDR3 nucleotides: TGTGCCAGCAGTGACTCTCCGGGAGACGAGCAGTACTTC. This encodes CASSDSPGDEQYF.

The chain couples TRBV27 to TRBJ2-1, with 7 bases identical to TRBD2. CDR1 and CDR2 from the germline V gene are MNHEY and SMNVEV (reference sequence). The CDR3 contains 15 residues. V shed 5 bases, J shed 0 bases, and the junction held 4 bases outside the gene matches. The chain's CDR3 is CASSRRTSSYNEQFF. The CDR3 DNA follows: TGTGCCAGCAGTCGAAGGACTAGCTCCTACAATGAGCAGTTCTTC.

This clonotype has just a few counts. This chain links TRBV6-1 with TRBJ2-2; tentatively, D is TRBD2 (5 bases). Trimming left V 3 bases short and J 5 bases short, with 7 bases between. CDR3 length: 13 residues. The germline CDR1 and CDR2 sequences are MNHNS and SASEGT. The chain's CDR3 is CASSDEGTGELFF. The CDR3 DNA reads TGTGCCAGCAGTGACGAGGGTACCGGGGAGCTGTTTTTT.

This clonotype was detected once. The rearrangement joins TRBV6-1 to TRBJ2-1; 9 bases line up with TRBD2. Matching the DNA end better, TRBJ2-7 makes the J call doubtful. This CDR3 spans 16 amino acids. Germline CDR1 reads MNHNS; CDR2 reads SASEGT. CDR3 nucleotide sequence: TGTGCCAGCAGACGCACCCGACGGGGACTAGCTCCCGAGCAGTACTTC. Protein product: CASRRTRRGLAPEQYF.

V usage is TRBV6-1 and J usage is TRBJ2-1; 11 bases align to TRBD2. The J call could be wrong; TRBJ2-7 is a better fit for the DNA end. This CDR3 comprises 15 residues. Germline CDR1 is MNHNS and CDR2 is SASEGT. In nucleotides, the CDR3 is TGTGCCAGCAGTCCGGGACTAGCGGCCTACAATGAGCAGTACTTC. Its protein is CASSPGLAAYNEQYF.

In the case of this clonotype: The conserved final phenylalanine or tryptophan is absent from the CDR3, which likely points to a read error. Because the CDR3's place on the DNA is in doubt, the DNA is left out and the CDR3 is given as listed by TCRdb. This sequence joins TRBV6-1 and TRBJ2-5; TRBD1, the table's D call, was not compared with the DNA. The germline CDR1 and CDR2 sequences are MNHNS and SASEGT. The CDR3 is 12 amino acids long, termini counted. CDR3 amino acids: CASSALLGTPKL.

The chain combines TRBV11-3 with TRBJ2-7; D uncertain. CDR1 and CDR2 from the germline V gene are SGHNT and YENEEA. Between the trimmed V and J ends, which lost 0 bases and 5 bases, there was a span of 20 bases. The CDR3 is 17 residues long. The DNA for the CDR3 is TGTGCCAGCAGCTTAGATCTTGTGGCCGACCCGCAGGACGAGCAGTACTTC. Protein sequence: CASSLDLVADPQDEQYF.

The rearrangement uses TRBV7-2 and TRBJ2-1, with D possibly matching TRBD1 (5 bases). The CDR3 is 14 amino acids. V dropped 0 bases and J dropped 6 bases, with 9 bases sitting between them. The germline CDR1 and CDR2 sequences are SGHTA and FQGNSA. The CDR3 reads CASSLARRGNEQFF. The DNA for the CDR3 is TGTGCCAGCAGCTTAGCGCGAAGGGGCAATGAGCAGTTCTTC.

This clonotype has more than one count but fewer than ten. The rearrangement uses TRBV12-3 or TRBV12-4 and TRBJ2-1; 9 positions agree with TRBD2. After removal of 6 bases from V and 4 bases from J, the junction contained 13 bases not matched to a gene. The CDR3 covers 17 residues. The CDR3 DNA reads TGTGCCAGCAGCCTTAGTGGCTGGACTAGCGTATACAATGAGCAGTTCTTC. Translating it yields CASSLSGWTSVYNEQFF.

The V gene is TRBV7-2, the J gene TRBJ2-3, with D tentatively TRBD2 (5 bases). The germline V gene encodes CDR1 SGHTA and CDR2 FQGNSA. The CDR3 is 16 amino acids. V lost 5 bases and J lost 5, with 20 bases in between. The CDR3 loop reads CASSPPMGRNKDTQYF. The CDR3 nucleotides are TGTGCCAGCAGCCCCCCCATGGGGAGAAATAAAGATACGCAGTATTTT.

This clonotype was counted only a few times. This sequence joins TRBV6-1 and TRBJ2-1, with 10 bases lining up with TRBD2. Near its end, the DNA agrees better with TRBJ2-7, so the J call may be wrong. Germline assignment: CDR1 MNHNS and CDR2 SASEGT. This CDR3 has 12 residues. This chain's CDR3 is CASPGLAHEQYF. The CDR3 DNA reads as TGTGCCAGCCCGGGACTAGCGCACGAGCAGTACTTC.

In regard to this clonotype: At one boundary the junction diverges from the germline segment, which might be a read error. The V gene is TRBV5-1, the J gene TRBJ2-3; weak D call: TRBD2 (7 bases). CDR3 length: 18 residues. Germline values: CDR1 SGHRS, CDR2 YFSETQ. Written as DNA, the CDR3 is TGCGCCAGCAGTCAAGGGGGAGGTGGGGGGGGAGATACAGAGACGCAGTATTTC. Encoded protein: CASSQGGGGGGDTETQYF.

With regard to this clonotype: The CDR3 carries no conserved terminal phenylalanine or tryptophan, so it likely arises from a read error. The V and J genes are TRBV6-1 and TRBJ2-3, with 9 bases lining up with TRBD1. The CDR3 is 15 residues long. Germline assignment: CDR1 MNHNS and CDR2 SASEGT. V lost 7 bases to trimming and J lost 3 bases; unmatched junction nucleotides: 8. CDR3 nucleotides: TGTGCCAGCAAGTACGGGACAGGGAGGACAGATACGCAGTATTAT. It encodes CASKYGTGRTDTQYY.

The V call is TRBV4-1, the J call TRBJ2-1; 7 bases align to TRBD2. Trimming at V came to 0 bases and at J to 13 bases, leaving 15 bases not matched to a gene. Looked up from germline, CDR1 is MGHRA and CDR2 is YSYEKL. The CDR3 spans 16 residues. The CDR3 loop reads CASSQESGGGLETQFF. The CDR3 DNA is TGCGCCAGCAGCCAAGAGAGTGGCGGGGGTCTAGAGACCCAGTTCTTC.

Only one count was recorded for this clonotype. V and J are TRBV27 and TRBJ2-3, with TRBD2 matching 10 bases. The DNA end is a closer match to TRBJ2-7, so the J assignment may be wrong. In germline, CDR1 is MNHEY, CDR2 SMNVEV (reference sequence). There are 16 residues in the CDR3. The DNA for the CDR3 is TGTGCCAGCGGGGTCAGCGGGGGGGGGGAGTCAGATACGCAGTACTTC. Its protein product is CASGVSGGGESDTQYF.

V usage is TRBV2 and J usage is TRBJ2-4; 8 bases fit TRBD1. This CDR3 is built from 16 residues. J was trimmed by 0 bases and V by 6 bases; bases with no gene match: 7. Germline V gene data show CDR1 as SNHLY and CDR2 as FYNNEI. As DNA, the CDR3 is TGTGCCAGCAGGGGACAGGTTGGGCTAGCCAAAAACATTCAGTACTTC. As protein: CASRGQVGLAKNIQYF.

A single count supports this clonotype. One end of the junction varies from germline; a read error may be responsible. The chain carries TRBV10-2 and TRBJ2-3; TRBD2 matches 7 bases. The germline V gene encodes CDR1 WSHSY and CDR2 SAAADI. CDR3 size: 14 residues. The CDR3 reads CAGSGGSDTETQYF. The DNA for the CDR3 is TGCGCGGGCTCCGGGGGGAGTGACACAGAGACGCAGTATTTC.

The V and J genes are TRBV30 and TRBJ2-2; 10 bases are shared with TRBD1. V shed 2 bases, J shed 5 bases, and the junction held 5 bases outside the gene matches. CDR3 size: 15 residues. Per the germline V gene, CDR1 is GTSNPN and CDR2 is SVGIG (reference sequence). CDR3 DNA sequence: TGTGCCTGGAGTCGCGGGACAGGGGATACCGGGGAGCTGTTTTTT. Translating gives CAWSRGTGDTGELFF. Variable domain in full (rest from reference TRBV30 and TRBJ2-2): SQTIHQWPATLVQPVGSPLSLECTVEGTSNPNLYWYRQAAGRGLQLLFYSVGIGQISSEVPQNLSASRPQDRQFILSSKKLLLSDSGFYLCAWSRGTGDTGELFFGEGSRLTVL.

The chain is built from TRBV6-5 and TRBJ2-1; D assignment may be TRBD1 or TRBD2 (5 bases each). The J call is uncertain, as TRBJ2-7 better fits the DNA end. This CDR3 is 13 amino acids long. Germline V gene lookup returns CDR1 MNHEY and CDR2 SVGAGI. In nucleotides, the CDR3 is TGTGCCAGCAGTTACTTCCCCGGGGCCGAGCAGTACTTC. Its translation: CASSYFPGAEQYF.

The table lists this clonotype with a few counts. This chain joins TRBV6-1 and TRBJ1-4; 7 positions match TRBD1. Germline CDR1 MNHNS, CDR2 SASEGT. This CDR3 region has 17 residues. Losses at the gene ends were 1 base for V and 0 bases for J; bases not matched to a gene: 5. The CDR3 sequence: CASSEGTGAATNEKLFF. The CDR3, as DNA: TGTGCCAGCAGTGAAGGGACAGGTGCTGCAACTAATGAAAAACTGTTTTTT.

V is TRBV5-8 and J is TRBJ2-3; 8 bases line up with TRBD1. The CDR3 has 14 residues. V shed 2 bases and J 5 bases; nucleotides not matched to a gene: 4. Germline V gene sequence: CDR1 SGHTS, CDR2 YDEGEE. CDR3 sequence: CASSFQGAVDTQYF. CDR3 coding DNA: TGTGCCAGCAGCTTCCAGGGGGCCGTAGATACGCAGTATTTT.